The sequence of this T cell receptor beta chain was determined in a study of shared clonotypes between healthy human individuals. Sequencing used immunoSEQ multiplex PCR; TCRdb keeps in-frame clones, though not all of them. This sample has millions of clones; about 92% occur once, and the top ten carry 0.14%. As for this clone: Its antigen remains unknown.

Nashville, Tennessee was home to all donors, each a Caucasian adult. Study results and limitations: The low donor count limited represented genetic and exposure-history diversity. Naive subsets tended to show greater estimated richness than memory subsets.

V was trimmed by 5 bases and J by 7 bases, leaving 10 bases between them. The germline V gene has CDR1 DFQATT and CDR2 SNEGSKA (reference sequence). The CDR3 is made up of 11 amino acids. This receptor was obtained from a young man in good health. The sequencing input was naive CD4+ T cells sorted from blood. Subset defined: CD45RA+ positively selected. V is TRBV20-1 and J is TRBJ2-3; possible D gene TRBD1, 5 bases. The CDR3 loop is CSADRDYTQYF. CDR3 nucleotide sequence: TGCAGTGCTGACAGAGACTATACGCAGTATTTT.